Presented here are 19 T cell receptor beta chains from one specimen sequenced in a study of cytomegalovirus exposure and HLA in healthy donors (dated by TCRdb to between 2016 and 2019). Library preparation was by the immunoSEQ multiplex PCR assay. The multiplex PCR relied on a mix of 60 forward primers for TCR Vbeta segments and 13 reverse primers for TCR Jbeta segments. Imported from immuneACCESS, the table was reduced by TCRdb to in-frame sequences with V and J called. These copies leave out some clones; in studies compared against another copy, an unresolved V gene accounts for under half, and the cause of the remainder is not known. For this sample there are some 84,000 clones; around 74% appear just once. The ten largest clones capture roughly 1.9% of the sample. Sequencing used PBMCs. The source is a boy younger than 18 in good health and CMV-seronegative.

This rearrangement joins TRBV6-1 to TRBJ2-7; TRBD1 is a possible D gene (5 bases). The germline V gene has CDR1 MNHNS and CDR2 SASEGT. The CDR3 is made up of 12 amino acids. The ends were cut back, 6 bases at V and 1 base at J, with 7 bases in the middle. The CDR3 DNA sequence: TGTGCCAGCAGCCGACAGTCCTACGAGCAGTACTTC. Encoded protein: CASSRQSYEQYF.

The V gene is TRBV18, the J gene TRBJ2-6; 7 bases are a match to TRBD1. CDR1 and CDR2 (germline): KGHSH, LQKENI. With V trimmed by 4 bases and J by 1 base, 7 bases remained unmatched. There are 17 residues in the CDR3. CDR3: CASSLRTGPSGANVLTF. CDR3 DNA sequence: TGTGCCAGCTCACTACGGACAGGACCATCTGGGGCCAACGTCCTGACTTTC.

The V call is TRBV7-2, the J call TRBJ1-2; TRBD1 aligns across 7 bases. This CDR3 comprises 15 residues. Germline CDR1 and CDR2: SGHTA and FQGNSA. With V trimmed by 4 bases and J by 4 bases, 9 bases remained unmatched. In DNA form, the CDR3 reads TGTGCCAGCAGCTCTAGAGTGAGGGGGCGCTATGGCTACACCTTC. Encoded protein: CASSSRVRGRYGYTF.

The chain carries TRBV7-2 and TRBJ2-4; TRBD1 matches 9 bases. This CDR3 contains 15 residues. The V and J ends lost 2 bases and 8 bases, in that order; junction bases with no gene match: 7. The V gene's germline CDR1 is SGHTA and CDR2 FQGNSA. The CDR3 region has the DNA TGTGCCAGCAGCTTAAGCTTACAGGGGGCTGACATTCAGTACTTC. Its protein product is CASSLSLQGADIQYF.

This clone was detected a few times. This chain uses TRBV6-6 with TRBJ1-4; tentatively, D is TRBD1 (6 bases). Per germline, CDR1 MNHNY and CDR2 SVGAGI (reference sequence). The germline V and J ends were trimmed by 8 bases and 8 bases, with 18 bases remaining between them. The CDR3 has 14 amino acids. In DNA form, the CDR3 reads TGTGCCAGCGCGGACAGTTCACGGCGGGAAAAACTGTTTTTT. As protein: CASADSSRREKLFF.

The gene calls are TRBV6-1 and TRBJ2-7; the D gene is possibly TRBD2 (7 bases). The CDR3 has 13 residues. Deletions cut 11 bases from V and 5 bases from J, with 19 bases between. Germline V gene data show CDR1 as MNHNS and CDR2 as SASEGT. This CDR3 is CAASRGARDEQYF. For the CDR3, the DNA is TGTGCCGCCTCCCGGGGGGCCAGAGACGAGCAGTACTTC.

V is TRBV6-5 and J is TRBJ1-1; D possibly corresponds to TRBD1 (6 bases). The ends were cut back, 6 bases at V and 4 bases at J, with 18 bases in the middle. The CDR3 is 15 residues long. Per the germline V gene, CDR1 is MNHEY and CDR2 is SVGAGI. DNA for the CDR3: TGTGCCAGCAGCCTGACAGTAGGCAGGGGCACTGAAGCTTTCTTT. Its translation is CASSLTVGRGTEAFF.

This clone was seen only a few times. This chain connects TRBV7-9 to TRBJ1-5; a weak D match, TRBD1 (6 bases). Germline V gene lookup returns CDR1 SEHNR and CDR2 FQNEAQ (reference sequence). The CDR3 runs 16 residues. V lost 7 bases, J lost 3 bases, and 19 bases lay in between. CDR3 DNA: TGTGCCAGCACCTACCAAGGGGCAGGGGACAATCAGCCCCAGCATTTT. Encoded protein: CASTYQGAGDNQPQHF.

The chain links TRBV30 to TRBJ2-7; TRBD1 matches 8 bases. V dropped 1 base and J dropped 8; count of bases not matched to a gene: 10. The CDR3 consists of 14 residues. Germline values: CDR1 GTSNPN, CDR2 SVGIG (reference sequence). The CDR3 loop reads CAWSGGQVPTKQYF. As DNA, the CDR3 is TGTGCCTGGAGTGGGGGACAGGTACCTACGAAGCAGTACTTC.

This chain joins TRBV25-1 and TRBJ1-1; D ambiguous. Trimming pared 4 bases from V and 12 bases from J, leaving 24 bases between. CDR1 and CDR2 from the germline V gene are MGHDK and SYGVNS. The length of the CDR3 is 15 residues. The CDR3 DNA is TGTGCCAGCAGTGCCTCCGGGATTCCCCACGGGCGAACTTTCTTT. Translated, it gives CASSASGIPHGRTFF.

The rearrangement joins TRBV6-5 to TRBJ1-1; D is possibly TRBD1 (5 bases). The V gene's germline CDR1 is MNHEY and CDR2 SVGAGI. V lost 0 bases to trimming and J lost 8 bases, with 13 bases between them. CDR3 length: 14 amino acids. CDR3 residues: CASSYSSGTEEAFF. The CDR3 nucleotides read TGTGCCAGCAGTTACTCGAGCGGGACGGAAGAAGCTTTCTTT.

The chain recombines TRBV6-5 with TRBJ2-7; the match to TRBD1 covers 8 bases. The CDR3 is 14 amino acids. Trimming removed 5 bases from V and 0 bases from J; junction bases left unmatched: 3. In germline, CDR1 is MNHEY, CDR2 SVGAGI. CDR3 sequence: CASSLTGGSYEQYF. CDR3 nucleotides: TGTGCCAGCAGTCTTACAGGGGGCTCCTACGAGCAGTACTTC.

This chain connects TRBV9 to TRBJ1-1; tentatively, D is TRBD1 (6 bases). CDR3 length: 14 amino acids. Deletions cut 1 base from V and 3 bases from J, with 10 bases between. Germline V gene sequence: CDR1 SGDLS, CDR2 YYNGEE. The CDR3 is CASSVTGTDTEAFF. The CDR3, as DNA: TGTGCCAGCAGCGTAACAGGGACGGACACTGAAGCTTTCTTT.

The J gene is TRBJ1-1, the V gene TRBV7-9, with D uncertain. Germline values: CDR1 SEHNR, CDR2 FQNEAQ (reference sequence). This CDR3 is 13 amino acids long. Trimming cost V 1 base and J 8 bases, with 11 bases left between them. Here the CDR3 reads CASSLDRVQEAFF. The DNA of the CDR3 is TGTGCCAGCAGCTTAGATCGGGTTCAGGAAGCTTTCTTT.

The gene calls are TRBV5-1 and TRBJ2-5; D may be TRBD2 (5 bases). The DNA matches TRBJ2-7 better at its end, which makes the J call doubtful. Germline lookup yields CDR1 SGHRS and CDR2 YFSETQ. The CDR3 loop spans 13 amino acids. The CDR3 sequence is CASSLEGDYEQYF. CDR3 sequence (DNA): TGCGCCAGCAGCTTGGAGGGAGACTACGAGCAGTACTTC.

This clone appeared once. The CDR3 reads CAWIKGGDYGYTF. The DNA for the CDR3 is TGTGCCTGGATCAAAGGGGGCGACTATGGCTACACCTTC. V gene TRBV30 combines with J gene TRBJ1-2, with TRBD1 matching over 7 bases. Germline trimming cut 4 bases from V and 3 bases from J; bases unmatched to any gene: 5. CDR1 is GTSNPN and CDR2 is SVGIG in the germline V gene (reference sequence). The CDR3 runs to 13 residues.

The chain has TRBV9 and TRBJ2-5; 9 bases are shared with TRBD2. The CDR3 totals 14 residues. The germline V gene encodes CDR1 SGDLS and CDR2 YYNGEE. V was pared by 4 bases and J by 1 base, with 2 bases of the junction left unmatched. The CDR3 reads CASSSSGGQETQYF. CDR3 in DNA: TGTGCCAGCAGCAGTAGCGGGGGCCAAGAGACCCAGTACTTC.

The genes are TRBV30 and TRBJ1-2; D gene unclear. The length of the CDR3 is 12 residues. In germline, CDR1 is GTSNPN, CDR2 SVGIG (reference sequence). V was trimmed by 4 bases and J by 12 bases, leaving 18 bases between them. CDR3: CAWNRERSFDTF. The CDR3 nucleotides read TGTGCCTGGAACCGGGAGCGAAGTTTCGACACCTTC.

The chain employs TRBV28 and TRBJ2-3; 7 bases match TRBD1. Germline loops: CDR1 MDHEN, CDR2 SYDVKM. This CDR3 comprises 16 residues. The trim removed 4 bases at V and 4 bases at J, leaving 11 bases unmatched. This CDR3 reads CASSSKTGIVADTQYF. CDR3 DNA: TGTGCCAGCAGTTCAAAGACAGGGATTGTAGCAGATACGCAGTATTTT. Full variable domain (rest looked up from reference TRBV28 and TRBJ2-3): DVKVTQSSRYLVKRTGEKVFLECVQDMDHENMFWYRQDPGLGLRLIYFSYDVKMKEKGDIPEGYSVSREKKERFSLILESASTNQTSMYLCASSSKTGIVADTQYFGPGTRLTVL.